These T cell receptor beta chains were read from a single sample in a study of identical twins. TCRdb re-called the 5' RACE reads with MiXCR, one entry per CDR3 protein. The data show under 800,000 distinct CDR3 sequences, 21% seen once. Another study also made use of these data, one on T cells expressing NK-cell markers.

The sequencing input was PBMCs. The receptors were sampled from a woman younger than 30 in good health. Each CDR3 is given with its conserved first and last residue. Each record gives: CDR3 protein, CDR3 length, V gene, D gene. D genes are given only for firm matches.

CDR3aa: CASSELYEQYF
len: 11
v_gene: TRBV2
d_gene: -

CDR3aa: CATSRAGHVSLVRYEQFF
len: 18
v_gene: TRBV15
d_gene: -

CDR3aa: CASSDRDRGNNEQFF
len: 15
v_gene: TRBV7-2
d_gene: TRBD1

CDR3aa: CARRGDEQFF
len: 10
v_gene: TRBV2
d_gene: -

CDR3aa: CASSPSVQSTDTQYF
len: 15
v_gene: TRBV5-1
d_gene: -

CDR3aa: CASSVVVGVGTGELFF
len: 16
v_gene: TRBV9
d_gene: -

CDR3aa: CASSSSGDKAFF
len: 12
v_gene: TRBV5-1
d_gene: -

CDR3aa: CASSFSHVMRKARSDGELFF
len: 20
v_gene: TRBV12-3/TRBV12-4
d_gene: -

CDR3aa: CSARGGTGGHLILQETQYF
len: 19
v_gene: TRBV20-1
d_gene: -

CDR3aa: CASSRWSGAGVVNEQFF
len: 17
v_gene: TRBV6-2/TRBV6-3
d_gene: TRBD2

CDR3aa: CASSLTRAGANVLTF
len: 15
v_gene: TRBV12-3/TRBV12-4
d_gene: -

CDR3aa: CASSPPTQYEQYF
len: 13
v_gene: TRBV12-3/TRBV12-4
d_gene: -

CDR3aa: CASSPSEREDNEQFF
len: 15
v_gene: TRBV7-6
d_gene: TRBD2

CDR3aa: CSVERHLMNTEAFF
len: 14
v_gene: TRBV29-1
d_gene: -

CDR3aa: CSGGQTDYNEQFF
len: 13
v_gene: TRBV29-1
d_gene: -

CDR3aa: CASSEGQGAEQYF
len: 13
v_gene: TRBV12-3/TRBV12-4
d_gene: TRBD1

CDR3aa: CASRKWDLTANEQFF
len: 15
v_gene: TRBV6-1
d_gene: -

CDR3aa: CASRSGTGKQYF
len: 12
v_gene: TRBV10-1
d_gene: TRBD1

CDR3aa: CASSLWEQGLETQYF
len: 15
v_gene: TRBV28
d_gene: TRBD1

CDR3aa: CSARDPLAASRDEQFF
len: 16
v_gene: TRBV20-1
d_gene: TRBD2

CDR3aa: CASSPGQGRRSTDTQYF
len: 17
v_gene: TRBV18
d_gene: -

CDR3aa: CASSRRDGPTDTQYF
len: 15
v_gene: TRBV7-2
d_gene: -

CDR3aa: CASSQLAGFYNEQFF
len: 15
v_gene: TRBV7-2
d_gene: TRBD2

CDR3aa: CASRDGSLAGGNEQFF
len: 16
v_gene: TRBV9
d_gene: TRBD2

CDR3aa: CASSYSLLYSNTIYF
len: 15
v_gene: TRBV6-5
d_gene: -

CDR3aa: CSARDPTLNTEAFF
len: 14
v_gene: TRBV20-1
d_gene: -

CDR3aa: CASSLAKGAAYEQYF
len: 15
v_gene: TRBV7-9
d_gene: TRBD1

CDR3aa: CASSLSEGFADTQYF
len: 15
v_gene: TRBV7-9
d_gene: -

CDR3aa: CASSFHLADSYNEQFF
len: 16
v_gene: TRBV5-1
d_gene: TRBD2

CDR3aa: CSAPGQGDSDEQYF
len: 14
v_gene: TRBV20-1
d_gene: TRBD1

CDR3aa: CASSPRDDSTDTQYF
len: 15
v_gene: TRBV18
d_gene: -

CDR3aa: CASSPSGITEAFF
len: 13
v_gene: TRBV28
d_gene: -

CDR3aa: CASSMGIFEQFF
len: 12
v_gene: TRBV19
d_gene: -

CDR3aa: CASSHQRVRATDTQYF
len: 16
v_gene: TRBV5-8
d_gene: -

CDR3aa: CAVVGRVNTEAFF
len: 13
v_gene: TRBV6-5
d_gene: -

CDR3aa: CAISDRDSPLHF
len: 12
v_gene: TRBV10-3
d_gene: -

CDR3aa: CASSPTSGTQYF
len: 12
v_gene: TRBV12-3/TRBV12-4
d_gene: TRBD2

CDR3aa: CSAQTGYSYEQYF
len: 13
v_gene: TRBV20-1
d_gene: -

CDR3aa: CASGGPGQEEQNYGYTF
len: 17
v_gene: TRBV10-1
d_gene: TRBD1